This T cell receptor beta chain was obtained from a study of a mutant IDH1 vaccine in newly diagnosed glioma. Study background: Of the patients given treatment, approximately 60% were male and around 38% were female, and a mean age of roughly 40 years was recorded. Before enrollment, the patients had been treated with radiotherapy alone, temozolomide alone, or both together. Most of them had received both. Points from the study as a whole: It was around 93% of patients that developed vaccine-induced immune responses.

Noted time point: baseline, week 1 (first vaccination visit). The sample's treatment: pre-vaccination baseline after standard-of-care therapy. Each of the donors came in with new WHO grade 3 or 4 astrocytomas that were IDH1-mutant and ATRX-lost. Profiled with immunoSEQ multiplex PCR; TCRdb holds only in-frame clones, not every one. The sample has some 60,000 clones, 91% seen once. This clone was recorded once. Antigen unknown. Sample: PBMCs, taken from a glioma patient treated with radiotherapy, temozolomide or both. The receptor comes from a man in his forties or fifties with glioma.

The CDR3 loop is CASSHLRRAEAFF. In DNA form, the CDR3 reads TGCGCCAGCAGCCATTTAAGGAGGGCTGAAGCTTTCTTT. The chain is built from TRBV4-1 and TRBJ1-1; D uncertain. Germline CDR1 reads MGHRA; CDR2 reads YSYEKL. Trimming cost V 3 bases and J 6 bases, with 11 bases left between them. The CDR3 is made up of 13 amino acids.